This T cell receptor beta chain derives from a study of neurological immune-mediated disorders. In the study overall: Multiple sclerosis patients numbered roughly 35, of whom about 31 were relapsing-remitting and 3 secondary progressive.

From 15-18 subjects, each sequencing run yielded over 190 million TCR-beta sequences. TCRdb itself ran the 5' RACE reads through MiXCR, one entry per CDR3 protein. In the table there are 54,000 or so distinct CDR3 sequences, 3.5% of which are singletons. CDR1 is KGHSH, CDR2 LQKENI, per germline. The J segment lost 8 bases and the V segment lost 6 bases, leaving 8 bases of the junction unmatched. The CDR3 runs 14 residues. Source material was 2 million unsorted PBMCs, stored at -80 °C in RNAlater. This clonotype was detected many times. The chain joins TRBV18 to TRBJ2-1; 9 bases match TRBD1. The clonotype was recovered from a woman aged 30 to 39 with multiple sclerosis. The sample comprised PBMCs. In nucleotides, the CDR3 is TGTGCCAGCTCTCCCGGGACAGGGTTGGATGAGCAGTTCTTC. Its protein product is CASSPGTGLDEQFF.